This TCR beta chain was captured in a study of T cells in Graves' hyperthyroidism and ophthalmopathy. From RNA transcripts, TCR beta CDR3 regions were amplified. Carried out on the TCR CDR3, a first-round RT-PCR used the HTBI primer set. TCRdb ran MiXCR on the multiplex PCR reads and lists one entry per CDR3 protein. The table has 700,000 or so distinct CDR3 sequences, roughly 15% seen once; the top ten hold around an eighth. Ten or more counts support this clonotype. V gave up 5 bases and J gave up 4 bases, with 12 bases separating them. Germline assignment: CDR1 SGHDT and CDR2 YYEEEE. The CDR3 spans 13 residues. Patients with ophthalmopathy all had a Clinical Activity Score of at least 3, a NOSPECS grade of at least 4 and duration under 3 months. This sample holds PBMCs from less than 11 ml fresh peripheral blood.

This chain connects TRBV5-6 to TRBJ2-5, with D perhaps TRBD2 (5 bases). The sequencing input was blood. The receptor's source is a woman in her forties or fifties with Graves' ophthalmopathy. CDR3 nucleotides: TGTGCCAGCAGTTTCAGCGGAGGAGAGACCCAGTACTTC. This encodes CASSFSGGETQYF. The complete variable domain, with remaining parts taken from reference TRBV5-6 and TRBJ2-5, reads DAGVTQSPTHLIKTRGQQVTLRCSPKSGHDTVSWYQQALGQGPQFIFQYYEEEERQRGNFPDRFSGHQFPNYSSELNVNALLLGDSALYLCASSFSGGETQYFGPGTRLLVL.